The clone carrying this T cell receptor beta chain has just one count. Those enrolled, adults aged roughly 18 to 89 years, came from fewer than 25 US areas. Self-reported history from a screening survey and questionnaire set each donor's cohort. This entry comes from a study of blood T cell repertoires in COVID-19. The overall study: What the recovered Cohort 3 donors had was two negative PCRs, clearance, or symptom resolution.

Some clones are missing from TCRdb's copy, which holds only in-frame ones; the method was immunoSEQ multiplex PCR. The table shows some 220,000 clones, with about 86% occurring only once. Per the germline V gene, CDR1 is ENHRY and CDR2 is SYGVKD. This CDR3 spans 13 amino acids. The V and J ends lost 6 bases and 2 bases respectively, with 11 bases between them. The sequencing input was PBMCs or T cells enriched from blood (not recorded which). The TCR comes from a woman aged 50 to 65 in a cohort exposed to, infected with or recovered from COVID-19 (not recorded which). The chain couples TRBV10-3 to TRBJ2-7; a possible D gene is TRBD1 (6 bases). The CDR3 nucleotides are TGTGCCATCAGACCACAGGGAGCCTACGAGCAGTACTTC. As protein: CAIRPQGAYEQYF.